The sample holds one count of the clone carrying this T cell receptor (beta chain). Its antigen is still unknown. These data originate in a study of cytomegalovirus exposure and HLA in healthy donors. The overall study: Genotyping showed around 80% of fewer than 500 donors falling in the Caucasian-associated ancestry cluster. General study findings and limits: Listed as cytomegalovirus-associated were about 160 TCR beta chains. The study carried out a later analysis of TCR beta sequences. It associated roughly 17,000 of them with specific HLA alleles at a false discovery rate of 0.05. As a later analysis showed, a missense DCLRE1C variant was linked to trimming of TCR beta V- and J-genes.

Trimming at V came to 1 base and at J to 12 bases, leaving 1 base not matched to a gene. Germline V gives CDR1 MNHNS, CDR2 SASEGT. CDR3 size: 13 residues. The PCR employed 60 Vbeta primers together with 13 Jbeta primers. Assay used: immunoSEQ multiplex PCR; TCRdb lists only in-frame clones, some missing. The sample carries about 200,000 clones, roughly 80% recorded once. The chain is built from TRBV6-1 and TRBJ2-1; 12 nucleotides match TRBD2. What was sequenced was PBMCs. This clonotype originated in a woman in her twenties or thirties in good health and CMV-seropositive. The chain's CDR3 is CASSEGLAGAQFF. The CDR3 DNA is TGTGCCAGCAGTGAAGGACTAGCGGGGGCGCAGTTCTTC.